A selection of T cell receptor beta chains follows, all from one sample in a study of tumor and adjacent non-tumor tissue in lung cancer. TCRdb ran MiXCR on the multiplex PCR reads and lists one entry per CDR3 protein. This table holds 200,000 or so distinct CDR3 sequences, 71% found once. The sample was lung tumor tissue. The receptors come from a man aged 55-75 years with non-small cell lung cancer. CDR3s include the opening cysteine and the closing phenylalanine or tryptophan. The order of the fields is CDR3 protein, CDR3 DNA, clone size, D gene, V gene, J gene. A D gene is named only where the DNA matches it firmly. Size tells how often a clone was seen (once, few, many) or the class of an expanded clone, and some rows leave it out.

CAISSGQGKLGGNEQFF,TGTGCCATCAGCTCCGGACAGGGAAAACTTGGAGGCAATGAACAGTTCTTC,.,TRBD1,TRBV11-1,TRBJ2-1
CASSQDRGQGYNQPQHF,TGCGCCAGCAGCCAAGATCGGGGACAGGGCTACAATCAGCCCCAGCATTTT,few,TRBD1,TRBV4-1,TRBJ1-5
CTSSQGLAGGKDTHYF,TGTACCAGCAGTCAAGGACTAGCGGGAGGTAAAGATACGCACTATTTT,.,TRBD2,TRBV6-2/TRBV6-3,TRBJ2-3
CASSLTSGTRNKQFF,TGTGCTAGCAGCCTCACTAGCGGGACAAGGAATAAGCAGTTCTTC,.,TRBD2,TRBV11-3,TRBJ2-1
CASRQGNTGELFF,TGTGCCAGCCGACAGGGGAACACCGGGGAGCTGTTTTTT,many,TRBD1,TRBV6-2/TRBV6-3,TRBJ2-2
CARSPTGWGNTEAFF,TGTGCCAGGAGCCCGACAGGGTGGGGGAACACTGAAGCTTTCTTT,.,TRBD1,TRBV9,TRBJ1-1
CSTPRGNHEQYF,TGTAGTACCCCAAGAGGCAACCACGAGCAGTACTTC,.,.,TRBV20-1,TRBJ2-7
CASGERPKETQYF,TGCGCCAGCGGGGAAAGACCCAAAGAGACCCAGTACTTC,.,.,TRBV10-2,TRBJ2-5
CSVEVGPDTEAFF,TGCAGCGTTGAAGTAGGGCCGGATACTGAAGCTTTCTTT,.,.,TRBV29-1,TRBJ1-1
CASSQDMGNSEAFF,TGCGCCAGCAGCCAGGACATGGGGAACAGTGAAGCTTTCTTT,.,.,TRBV4-1,TRBJ1-1
CASSYSLMCEKLFF,TGCGCCAGCAGTTATAGCCTGATGTGTGAAAAACTGTTTTTT,.,.,TRBV6-5,TRBJ1-4
CASISIGAGGSDTHYF,TGTGCCAGCATCTCAATTGGGGCCGGGGGCTCAGATACGCACTATTTT,.,.,TRBV11-3,TRBJ2-3
CAWNPPGSYGYTF,TGTGCCTGGAATCCGCCGGGGAGCTATGGCTACACCTTC,.,.,TRBV30,TRBJ1-2
CASNSTGIITWELFF,TGTGCCAGTAACTCGACAGGGATAATTACCTGGGAACTGTTTTTT,.,TRBD1,TRBV11-2,TRBJ2-2
CAISESETSGYNEQFF,TGTGCCATTAGTGAGTCGGAGACTAGCGGCTACAATGAGCAGTTCTTC,.,TRBD2,TRBV10-3,TRBJ2-1
CASSLRGTGPWQFF,TGTGCCAGCAGTTTGCGGGGTACAGGACCCTGGCAGTTCTTC,.,.,TRBV12-3/TRBV12-4,TRBJ2-1
CASSQSFRLSTEAFF,TGCGCCAGCAGCCAATCGTTCAGGTTGAGCACTGAAGCTTTCTTT,many,.,TRBV4-3,TRBJ1-1
CNARLASGSAGELFF,TGCAATGCTAGATTGGCTAGCGGGAGTGCCGGTGAGCTGTTTTTT,.,TRBD2,TRBV20-1,TRBJ2-2
CSAVPGYTEAFF,TGCAGTGCTGTCCCGGGGTACACTGAAGCTTTCTTT,.,.,TRBV20-1,TRBJ1-1
CASGSTVSTVHGYTF,TGTGCCAGCGGCTCTACAGTTAGCACAGTCCATGGTTACACCTTC,.,.,TRBV7-8,TRBJ1-2
CASSLDQVSRRTNYGYTF,TGTGCCAGCAGCTTAGACCAGGTATCCAGGCGAACTAACTATGGCTACACCTTC,few,.,TRBV13,TRBJ1-2
CASSYPSLGREAYEQYF,TGTGCCAGCAGTTACCCTAGCCTCGGGAGGGAGGCCTACGAGCAGTACTTC,.,TRBD2,TRBV6-2/TRBV6-3,TRBJ2-7
CSAWPPRGREAFF,TGCAGTGCTTGGCCCCCCCGAGGCAGGGAAGCTTTCTTT,many,.,TRBV20-1,TRBJ1-1